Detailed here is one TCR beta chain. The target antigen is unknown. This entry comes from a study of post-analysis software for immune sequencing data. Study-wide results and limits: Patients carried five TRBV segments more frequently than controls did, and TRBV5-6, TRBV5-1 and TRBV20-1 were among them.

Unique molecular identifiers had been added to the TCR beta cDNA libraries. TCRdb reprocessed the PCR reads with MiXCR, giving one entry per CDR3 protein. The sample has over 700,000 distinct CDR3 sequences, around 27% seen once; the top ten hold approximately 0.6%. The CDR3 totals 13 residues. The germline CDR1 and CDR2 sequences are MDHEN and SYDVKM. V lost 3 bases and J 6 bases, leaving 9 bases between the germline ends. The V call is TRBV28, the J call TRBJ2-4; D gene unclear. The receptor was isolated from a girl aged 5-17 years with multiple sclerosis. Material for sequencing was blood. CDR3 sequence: CASSLSGLNIQYF. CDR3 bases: TGTGCCAGCAGTTTGTCCGGCTTAAACATTCAGTACTTC.